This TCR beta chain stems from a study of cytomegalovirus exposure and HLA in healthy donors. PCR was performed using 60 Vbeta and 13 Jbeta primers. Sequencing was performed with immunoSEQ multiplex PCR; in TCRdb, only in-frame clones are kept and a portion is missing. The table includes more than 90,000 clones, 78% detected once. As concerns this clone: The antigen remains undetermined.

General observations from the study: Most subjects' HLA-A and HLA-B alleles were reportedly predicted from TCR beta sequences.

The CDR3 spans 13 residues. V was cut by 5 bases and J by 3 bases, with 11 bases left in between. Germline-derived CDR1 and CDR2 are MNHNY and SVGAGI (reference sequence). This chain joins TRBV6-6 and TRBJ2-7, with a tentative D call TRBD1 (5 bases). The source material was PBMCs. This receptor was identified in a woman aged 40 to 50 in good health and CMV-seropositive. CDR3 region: CASSKTEIYEQYF. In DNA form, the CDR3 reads TGTGCCAGCAGTAAGACAGAGATCTACGAGCAGTACTTC.